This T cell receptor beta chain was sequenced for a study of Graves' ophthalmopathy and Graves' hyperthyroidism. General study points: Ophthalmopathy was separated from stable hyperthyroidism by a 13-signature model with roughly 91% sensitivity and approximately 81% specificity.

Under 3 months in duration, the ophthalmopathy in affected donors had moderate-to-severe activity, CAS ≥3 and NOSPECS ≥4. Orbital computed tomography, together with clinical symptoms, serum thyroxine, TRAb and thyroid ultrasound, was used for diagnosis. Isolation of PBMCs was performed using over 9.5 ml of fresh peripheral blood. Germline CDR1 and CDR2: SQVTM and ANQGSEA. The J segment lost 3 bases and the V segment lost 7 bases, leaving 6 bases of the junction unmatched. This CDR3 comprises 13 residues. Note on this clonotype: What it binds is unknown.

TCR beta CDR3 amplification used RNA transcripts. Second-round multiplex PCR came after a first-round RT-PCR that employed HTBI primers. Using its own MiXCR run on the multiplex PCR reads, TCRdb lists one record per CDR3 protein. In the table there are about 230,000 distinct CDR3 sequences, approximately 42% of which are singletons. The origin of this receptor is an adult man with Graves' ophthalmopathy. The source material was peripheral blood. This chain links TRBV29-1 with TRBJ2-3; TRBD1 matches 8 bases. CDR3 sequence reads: CSARTGTTDTQYF. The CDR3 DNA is TGCAGCGCGAGGACAGGGACGACAGATACGCAGTATTTT.